The 32 T cell receptor beta chains listed next were all sequenced from one sample in a study of blood T cell repertoires in COVID-19. Libraries were prepared by immunoSEQ multiplex PCR; TCRdb keeps only in-frame clonotypes and omits some of them. Altogether approximately 180,000 clones are present, roughly 81% being singletons, with the ten largest covering roughly 12%. What was sequenced was peripheral blood. All receptors derive from a woman aged 80 or over with COVID-19, enrolled during active disease.

The V gene is TRBV29-1, the J gene TRBJ1-2; 8 bases are shared with TRBD1. With V trimmed by 3 bases and J by 6 bases, 6 bases remained unmatched. CDR3 size: 13 residues. The germline V gene has CDR1 SQVTM and CDR2 ANQGSEA. CDR3 in amino acids: CSVDRGLIDGYTF. The CDR3, as DNA: TGCAGCGTTGACAGGGGGCTTATCGATGGCTACACCTTC.

CDR3 DNA: TGTGCCAGTAGTAAGGGGGACAGTCGCTACGAGCAGTACTTC. Translating gives CASSKGDSRYEQYF. The chain links TRBV19 to TRBJ2-7, with TRBD1 matching 7 bases. The length of the CDR3 is 14 residues. V was clipped by 4 bases and J by 3 bases; unmatched bases: 6. In germline, CDR1 is LNHDA, CDR2 SQIVND (reference sequence).

This chain's CDR3 is CASSGRSSYNEQFF. The CDR3 bases are TGTGCCAGCAGCGGGCGTAGCTCCTACAATGAGCAGTTCTTC. The rearrangement links TRBV5-4 to TRBJ2-1; D is unresolved. Trimming shortened V by 4 bases and J by 0 bases, and 8 bases separated the two germline ends. Germline CDR1 reads SGHNT; CDR2 reads YYREEE (reference sequence). This CDR3 is 14 amino acids long.

In its sample, this clone was seen once. This rearrangement joins TRBV30 to TRBJ1-4, with TRBD1 matching 11 bases. CDR1 GTSNPN and CDR2 SVGIG come from the germline V gene (reference sequence). J lost 0 bases, V lost 3 bases, and 15 bases had no gene match. This CDR3 contains 20 residues. The CDR3 loop is CAWSQKRDRGKWATNEKLFF. The CDR3 DNA reads TGTGCCTGGAGCCAAAAACGGGACAGGGGGAAATGGGCAACTAATGAAAAACTGTTTTTT. Based on the CDR3 plus reference TRBV30 and TRBJ1-4, the full variable domain is SQTIHQWPATLVQPVGSPLSLECTVEGTSNPNLYWYRQAAGRGLQLLFYSVGIGQISSEVPQNLSASRPQDRQFILSSKKLLLSDSGFYLCAWSQKRDRGKWATNEKLFFGSGTQLSVL.

V is TRBV7-6 and J is TRBJ2-2; tentatively, D is TRBD1 (5 bases). The CDR3 runs to 14 residues. Germline V lookup: CDR1 SGHVS, CDR2 FNYEAQ. V lost 5 bases and J 3 bases, leaving 10 bases between the germline ends. The CDR3 bases are TGTGCCAGCAGCAACAGGCCCCACACCGGGGAGCTGTTTTTT. It encodes CASSNRPHTGELFF.

The V call is TRBV11-2, the J call TRBJ1-5; D may be TRBD1 (6 bases). V lost 1 base and J 1 base, leaving 8 bases between the germline ends. This CDR3 has 15 amino acids. Looked up from germline, CDR1 is SGHAT and CDR2 is FQNNGV. CDR3 loop: CASSLGQASNQPQHF. Written as DNA, the CDR3 is TGTGCCAGCAGCTTAGGACAGGCAAGCAATCAGCCCCAGCATTTT.

V usage is TRBV6-5 and J usage is TRBJ2-3; 7 nucleotides match TRBD1. CDR1 is MNHEY and CDR2 is SVGAGI in the germline V gene. V was pared by 6 bases and J by 7 bases, with 4 bases of the junction left unmatched. The CDR3 runs 12 residues. In DNA form, the CDR3 reads TGTGCCAGCAGGAACAGGGGTTATACGCAGTATTTT. Translated, it gives CASRNRGYTQYF.

This chain uses TRBV6-2 or TRBV6-3 with TRBJ1-3; TRBD1 is a possible D gene (5 bases). The germline V and J ends were trimmed by 6 bases and 0 bases, with 12 bases remaining between them. From germline, CDR1 is MNHEY and CDR2 SVGEGT. The CDR3 totals 15 residues. The CDR3 coding sequence is TGTGCCAGCAGCGTAACCGGGGGCTCTGGAAACACCATATATTTT. The encoded protein is CASSVTGGSGNTIYF.

The chain has TRBV6-2 or TRBV6-3 and TRBJ2-1, with TRBD2 matching over 15 bases. Germline assignment: CDR1 MNHEY and CDR2 SVGEGT. The CDR3 has 21 residues. The J segment lost 0 bases and the V segment lost 3 bases, leaving 12 bases of the junction unmatched. The CDR3 sequence: CASSYAIGTSGGYRSYNEQFF. In DNA, the CDR3 is TGTGCCAGCAGTTATGCCATCGGGACTAGCGGGGGGTACCGCTCCTACAATGAGCAGTTCTTC.

The V gene is TRBV3-1 (or the pseudogene TRBV3-2), the J gene TRBJ2-1; TRBD1 matches 8 bases. Germline CDR1 and CDR2: LGHDT and YNNKEL (reference sequence). The CDR3 has 15 amino acids. Losses at the gene ends were 1 base for V and 6 bases for J; bases not matched to a gene: 5. The CDR3 bases are TGTGCCAGCAGCCAAGGACAGGGGAACTTCAATGAGCAGTTCTTC. This gives the protein CASSQGQGNFNEQFF.

The chain combines TRBV27 with TRBJ2-1; D remains unclear. V lost 4 bases and J 14 bases, leaving 21 bases between the germline ends. CDR3 length equals 14 residues. CDR1 is MNHEY and CDR2 is SMNVEV in the germline V gene (reference sequence). CDR3 residues: CASSSSTHPGLKFF. The CDR3 region has the DNA TGTGCCAGCAGTTCCTCCACACATCCAGGTTTGAAGTTCTTC.

The rearrangement uses TRBV5-5 and TRBJ1-1, with 7 bases that match TRBD1. Trimming at V came to 0 bases and at J to 4 bases, leaving 9 bases not matched to a gene. The CDR3 spans 16 residues. Germline V CDR1 and CDR2: SGHKS, YYEKEE (reference sequence). The CDR3 reads CASSLEITGVATEAFF. The CDR3, as DNA: TGTGCCAGCAGCTTGGAAATTACAGGGGTAGCCACTGAAGCTTTCTTT.

This chain links TRBV24-1 with TRBJ2-1, with 8 bases identical to TRBD2. With V trimmed by 6 bases and J by 3 bases, 3 bases remained unmatched. Germline values: CDR1 KGHDR, CDR2 SFDVKD. The CDR3 has 14 amino acids. CDR3 protein: CATSSAGGYNEQFF. As DNA, the CDR3 is TGTGCCACCAGTTCCGCGGGGGGCTACAATGAGCAGTTCTTC.

The V and J genes are TRBV18 and TRBJ1-3; D unresolved. Germline loops: CDR1 KGHSH, CDR2 LQKENI. V dropped 0 bases and J dropped 0 bases, with 6 bases sitting between them. The CDR3 contains 15 residues. The CDR3 protein is CASSPPTSSGNTIYF. In DNA form, the CDR3 reads TGTGCCAGCTCACCACCCACGAGCTCTGGAAACACCATATATTTT.

There are a few counts of this clone. V usage is TRBV6-1 and J usage is TRBJ1-2; the D is unclear. Trimming took off 2 bases at V and 3 bases at J, with 16 bases between the two ends. The CDR3 loop spans 16 amino acids. CDR1 MNHNS and CDR2 SASEGT come from the germline V gene. CDR3 in DNA: TGTGCCAGCAGTGAAAACATCCGGGGATCGCACTATGGCTACACCTTC. It codes for CASSENIRGSHYGYTF.

The chain combines TRBV2 with TRBJ1-1; D is perhaps TRBD1 (6 bases). CDR1 SNHLY and CDR2 FYNNEI come from the germline V gene. The CDR3 is 17 amino acids. V lost 8 bases and J 1 base, leaving 23 bases between the germline ends. Written as DNA, the CDR3 is TGTGCCAGCGGGGTCCTCTCCTCCGGGACATCGAACACTGAAGCTTTCTTT. Translation: CASGVLSSGTSNTEAFF.

V and J are TRBV29-1 and TRBJ1-2; 7 bases match TRBD1. Germline V gene sequence: CDR1 SQVTM, CDR2 ANQGSEA. The V and J ends lost 7 bases and 2 bases, in that order; junction bases with no gene match: 10. The CDR3 has 14 residues. This chain's CDR3 is CSADRMPTNYGYTF. CDR3 nucleotide sequence: TGCAGCGCGGACAGGATGCCCACCAACTATGGCTACACCTTC.

This rearrangement joins TRBV29-1 to TRBJ2-7, with 8 bases lining up with TRBD2. Germline assignment: CDR1 SQVTM and CDR2 ANQGSEA. The V gene end was trimmed by 6 bases and the J gene end by 3 bases; junction bases not matched to a gene: 4. This CDR3 is built from 12 residues. CDR3 DNA: TGCAGCGTCGCTACTAGCGGCTACGAGCAGTACTTC. It is translated as CSVATSGYEQYF.

J is TRBJ2-7 and V is TRBV12-3 or TRBV12-4, with 7 nucleotides matching TRBD2. The CDR3 totals 12 residues. The J segment lost 6 bases and the V segment lost 1 base, leaving 0 bases of the junction unmatched. The CDR3 sequence: CASSLGGGEQYF. CDR3 nucleotide sequence: TGTGCCAGCAGTTTAGGGGGGGGCGAGCAGTACTTC.

Comment on this clone: A much bigger clone sits one base away, suggesting this may be a read error. The chain links TRBV5-1 to TRBJ1-1; D possibly corresponds to TRBD1 (5 bases). Germline loops: CDR1 SGHRS, CDR2 YFSETQ. The CDR3 is made up of 13 amino acids. The V and J ends lost 2 bases and 1 base respectively, with 6 bases between them. CDR3 residues: CASSFGQNTEAFF. CDR3 in DNA: TGCGCCAGCAGCTTTGGACAGAACACTGAAGCTTTCTTT. Drawing the rest from reference TRBV5-1 and TRBJ1-1, the complete variable domain is KAGVTQTPRYLIKTRGQQVTLSCSPISGHRSVSWYQQTPGQGLQFLFEYFSETQRNKGNFPGRFSGRQFSNSRSEMNVSTLELGDSALYLCASSFGQNTEAFFGQGTRLTVV.

The chain couples TRBV24-1 to TRBJ2-7, with 9 bases matching TRBD1. This CDR3 has 13 residues. V gave up 9 bases and J gave up 5 bases; unmatched junction bases: 7. The germline V gene encodes CDR1 KGHDR and CDR2 SFDVKD. As DNA, the CDR3 is TGTGCCACCTCGGGACAGGGTAGCAACGAGCAGTACTTC. Protein sequence: CATSGQGSNEQYF.

This chain connects TRBV14 to TRBJ1-1, with TRBD1 matching over 9 bases. The length of the CDR3 is 13 residues. The V gene end was trimmed by 4 bases and the J gene end by 10 bases; junction bases not matched to a gene: 7. Germline V CDR1 and CDR2: SGHDN, FVKESK. The chain's CDR3 is CASSPGQGLTAFF. The CDR3 DNA reads as TGTGCCAGCAGCCCTGGACAGGGGCTTACAGCTTTCTTT.

DNA for the CDR3: TGTGCCAGCAGTGACAGGGTTCGGGAAAAACTGTTTTTT. Translation gives CASSDRVREKLFF. The chain carries TRBV7-2 and TRBJ1-4; 7 bases agree with TRBD1. The junction had 6 bases not matched to a gene; V was cut back by 6 bases and J by 8 bases. Germline-derived CDR1 and CDR2 are SGHTA and FQGNSA. The CDR3 has 13 amino acids.

This chain joins TRBV29-1 and TRBJ2-7, with TRBD1 identical over 9 bases. The germline gives CDR1 SQVTM, CDR2 ANQGSEA. J lost 6 bases, V lost 6 bases, and 6 bases had no gene match. The CDR3 runs to 12 residues. This chain's CDR3 is CSVTGGRGEQYF. CDR3 nucleotides: TGCAGCGTGACAGGGGGTAGAGGCGAGCAGTACTTC.

The chain couples TRBV5-1 to TRBJ2-7; D is uncertain. The CDR3 sequence is 15 residues long. Germline V CDR1 and CDR2: SGHRS, YFSETQ. V shed 4 bases and J shed 2 bases, with 16 bases lying between them. CDR3 sequence: CASSPGGSLTYEQYF. CDR3 nucleotides: TGCGCCAGCAGCCCTGGTGGCAGTTTAACCTACGAGCAGTACTTC. The full variable domain, rest sourced from reference TRBV5-1 and TRBJ2-7, is KAGVTQTPRYLIKTRGQQVTLSCSPISGHRSVSWYQQTPGQGLQFLFEYFSETQRNKGNFPGRFSGRQFSNSRSEMNVSTLELGDSALYLCASSPGGSLTYEQYFGPGTRLTVT.

The chain employs TRBV4-2 and TRBJ2-2, with 8 bases lining up with TRBD1. V lost 8 bases to trimming and J lost 0 bases; unmatched junction nucleotides: 11. CDR1 and CDR2 (germline): LGHNA, YNFKEQ. The CDR3 runs to 17 residues. DNA for the CDR3: TGTGCCAGCCAAAGGGGGGCAGGGGGCTCGAACACCGGGGAGCTGTTTTTT. Encoded protein: CASQRGAGGSNTGELFF.

The rearrangement uses TRBV28 and TRBJ1-1, with TRBD1 as a possible D gene (6 bases). This CDR3 comprises 13 residues. Germline loops: CDR1 MDHEN, CDR2 SYDVKM. V was cut by 6 bases and J by 3 bases, with 11 bases left in between. CDR3 region: CASRKPGDTEAFF. CDR3 nucleotide sequence: TGTGCCAGCAGAAAACCAGGGGACACTGAAGCTTTCTTT. The complete variable domain, with remaining parts taken from reference TRBV28 and TRBJ1-1, reads DVKVTQSSRYLVKRTGEKVFLECVQDMDHENMFWYRQDPGLGLRLIYFSYDVKMKEKGDIPEGYSVSREKKERFSLILESASTNQTSMYLCASRKPGDTEAFFGQGTRLTVV.

The rearrangement joins TRBV7-2 to TRBJ2-7; D might be TRBD1 (6 bases). Per the germline V gene, CDR1 is SGHTA and CDR2 is FQGNSA. Trimming removed 1 base at V and 6 bases at J, with 16 bases between. CDR3 length: 15 residues. CDR3 DNA: TGTGCCAGCAGCTTAGGAGGGCACAGGGCCGCCGAGCAGTACTTC. Its translation is CASSLGGHRAAEQYF.

This clone appeared once. CDR3 residues: CASSFYVQSGEGGNEQFF. The CDR3 DNA follows: TGTGCCAGCAGTTTCTATGTTCAGAGCGGGGAAGGCGGGAATGAGCAGTTCTTC. This chain connects TRBV27 to TRBJ2-1; 7 positions match TRBD2. Germline assignment: CDR1 MNHEY and CDR2 SMNVEV (reference sequence). The CDR3 extends over 18 amino acids. V dropped 3 bases and J dropped 7; count of bases not matched to a gene: 18.

The chain recombines TRBV10-3 with TRBJ2-5, with D maybe TRBD2 (7 bases). V gave up 7 bases and J gave up 1 base, with 10 bases separating them. The CDR3 covers 13 residues. Germline V lookup: CDR1 ENHRY, CDR2 SYGVKD. This CDR3 reads CAIMGGPQETQYF. The CDR3 DNA follows: TGTGCCATCATGGGGGGGCCCCAAGAGACCCAGTACTTC.

The chain has TRBV18 and TRBJ1-1; the D is unclear. This CDR3 contains 14 residues. V was shortened by 3 bases and J by 2 bases, with 10 bases between the two germline ends. Germline CDR1 and CDR2: KGHSH and LQKENI. CDR3 region: CASSPFFGNTEAFF. CDR3 in DNA: TGTGCCAGCTCACCTTTTTTCGGTAACACTGAAGCTTTCTTT.

This rearrangement joins TRBV19 to TRBJ2-4; D is possibly TRBD2 (6 bases). Trimming left V 6 bases short and J 0 bases short, with 18 bases between. The CDR3 length is 17 residues. Germline values: CDR1 LNHDA, CDR2 SQIVND (reference sequence). This chain's CDR3 is CASSTQGGGPAKNIQYF. CDR3 sequence (DNA): TGTGCCAGTAGCACCCAGGGAGGCGGACCAGCCAAAAACATTCAGTACTTC.